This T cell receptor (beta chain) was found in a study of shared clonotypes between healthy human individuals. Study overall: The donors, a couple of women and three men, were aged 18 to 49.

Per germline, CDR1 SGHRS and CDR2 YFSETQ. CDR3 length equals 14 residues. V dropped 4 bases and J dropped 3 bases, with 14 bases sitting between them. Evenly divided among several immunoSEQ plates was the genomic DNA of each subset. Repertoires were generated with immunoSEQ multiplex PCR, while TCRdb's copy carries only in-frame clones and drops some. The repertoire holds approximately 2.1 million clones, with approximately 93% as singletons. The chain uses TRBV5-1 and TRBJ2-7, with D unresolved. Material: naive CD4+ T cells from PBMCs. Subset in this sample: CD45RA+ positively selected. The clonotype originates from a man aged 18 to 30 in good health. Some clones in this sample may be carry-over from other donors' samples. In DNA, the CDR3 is TGCGCCAGCAGCCCCCGGACGGCACACTACGAGCAGTACTTC. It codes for CASSPRTAHYEQYF.